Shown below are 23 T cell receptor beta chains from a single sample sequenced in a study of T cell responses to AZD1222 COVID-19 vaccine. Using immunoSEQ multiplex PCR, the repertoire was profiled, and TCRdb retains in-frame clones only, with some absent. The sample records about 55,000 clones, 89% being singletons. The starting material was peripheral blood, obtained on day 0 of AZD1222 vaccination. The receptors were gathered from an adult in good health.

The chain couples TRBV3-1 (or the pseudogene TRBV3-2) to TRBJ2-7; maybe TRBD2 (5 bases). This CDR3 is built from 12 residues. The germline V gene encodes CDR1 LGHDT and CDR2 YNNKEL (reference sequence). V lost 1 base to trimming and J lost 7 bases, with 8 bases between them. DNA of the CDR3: TGTGCCAGCAGCCAAGGAGAGGGAGAGCAGTACTTC. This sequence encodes CASSQGEGEQYF.

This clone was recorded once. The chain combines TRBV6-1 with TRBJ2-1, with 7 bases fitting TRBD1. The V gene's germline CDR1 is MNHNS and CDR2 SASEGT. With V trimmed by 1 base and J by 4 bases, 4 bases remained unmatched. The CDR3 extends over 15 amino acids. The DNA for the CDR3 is TGTGCCAGCAGTGAAGAAAAGGGGGCATACAATGAGCAGTTCTTC. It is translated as CASSEEKGAYNEQFF.

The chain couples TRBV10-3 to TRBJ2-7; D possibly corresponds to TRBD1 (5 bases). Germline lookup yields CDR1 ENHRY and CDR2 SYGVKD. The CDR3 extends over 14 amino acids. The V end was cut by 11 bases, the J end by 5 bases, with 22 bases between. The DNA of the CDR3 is TGTGCCGCCCAGGGATACCCCGAAGCCCACGAGCAGTACTTC. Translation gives CAAQGYPEAHEQYF.

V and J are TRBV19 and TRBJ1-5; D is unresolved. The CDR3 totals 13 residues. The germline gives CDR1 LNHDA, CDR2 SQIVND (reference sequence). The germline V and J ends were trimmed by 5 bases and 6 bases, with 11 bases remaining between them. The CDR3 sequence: CASSPPKAQPQHF. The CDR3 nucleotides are TGTGCCAGTAGTCCCCCGAAGGCTCAGCCCCAGCATTTT.

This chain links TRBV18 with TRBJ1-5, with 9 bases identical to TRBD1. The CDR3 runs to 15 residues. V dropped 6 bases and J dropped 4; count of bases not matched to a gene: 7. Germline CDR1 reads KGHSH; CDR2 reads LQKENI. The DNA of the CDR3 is TGTGCCAGCTCCCCCCCGGGACAGGGAAATCAGCCCCAGCATTTT. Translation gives CASSPPGQGNQPQHF.

The CDR3 loop reads CASRETDTQYF. CDR3 nucleotide sequence: TGTGCCAGCAGAGAAACAGATACGCAGTATTTT. The chain joins TRBV19 to TRBJ2-3; no clear D gene. The V end was cut by 9 bases, the J end by 3 bases, with 7 bases between. The CDR3 totals 11 residues. Germline CDR1 is LNHDA and CDR2 is SQIVND (reference sequence).

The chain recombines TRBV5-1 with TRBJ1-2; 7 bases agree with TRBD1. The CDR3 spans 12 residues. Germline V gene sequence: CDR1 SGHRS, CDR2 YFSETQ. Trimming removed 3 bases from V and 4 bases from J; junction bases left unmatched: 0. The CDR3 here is CASSSGGYGYTF. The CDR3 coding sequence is TGCGCCAGCAGCTCAGGGGGCTATGGCTACACCTTC. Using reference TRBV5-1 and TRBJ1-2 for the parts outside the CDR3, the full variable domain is KAGVTQTPRYLIKTRGQQVTLSCSPISGHRSVSWYQQTPGQGLQFLFEYFSETQRNKGNFPGRFSGRQFSNSRSEMNVSTLELGDSALYLCASSSGGYGYTFGSGTRLTVV.

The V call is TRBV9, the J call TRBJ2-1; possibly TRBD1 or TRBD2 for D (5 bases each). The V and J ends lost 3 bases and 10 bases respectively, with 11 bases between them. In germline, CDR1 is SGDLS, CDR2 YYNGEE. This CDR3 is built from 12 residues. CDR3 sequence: CASSAPRDEQFF. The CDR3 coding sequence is TGTGCCAGCAGCGCCCCCCGGGACGAGCAGTTCTTC. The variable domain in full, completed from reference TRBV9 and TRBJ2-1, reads DSGVTQTPKHLITATGQRVTLRCSPRSGDLSVYWYQQSLDQGLQFLIQYYNGEERAKGNILERFSAQQFPDLHSELNLSSLELGDSALYFCASSAPRDEQFFGPGTRLTVL.

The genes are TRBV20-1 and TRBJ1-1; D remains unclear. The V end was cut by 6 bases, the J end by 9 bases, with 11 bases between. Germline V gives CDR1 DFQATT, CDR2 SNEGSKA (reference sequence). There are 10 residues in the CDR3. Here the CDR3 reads CSADGLQAFF. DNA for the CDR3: TGCAGTGCAGACGGGCTCCAAGCTTTCTTT.

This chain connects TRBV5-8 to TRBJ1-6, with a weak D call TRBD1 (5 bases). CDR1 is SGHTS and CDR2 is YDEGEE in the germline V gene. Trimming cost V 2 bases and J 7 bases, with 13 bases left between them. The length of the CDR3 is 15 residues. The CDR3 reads CASSFGTGGNSPLHF. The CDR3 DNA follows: TGTGCCAGCAGCTTCGGGACCGGAGGCAATTCACCCCTCCACTTT.

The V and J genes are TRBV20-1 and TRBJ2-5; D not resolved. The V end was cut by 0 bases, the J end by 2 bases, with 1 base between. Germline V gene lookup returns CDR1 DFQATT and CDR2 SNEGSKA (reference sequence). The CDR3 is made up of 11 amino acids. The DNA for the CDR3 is TGCAGTGCTAGAGATCAAGAGACCCAGTACTTC. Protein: CSARDQETQYF.

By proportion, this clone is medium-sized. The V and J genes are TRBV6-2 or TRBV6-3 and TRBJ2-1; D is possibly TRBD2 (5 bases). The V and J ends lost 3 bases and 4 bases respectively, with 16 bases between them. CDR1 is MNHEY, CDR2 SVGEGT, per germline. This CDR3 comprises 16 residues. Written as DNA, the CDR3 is TGTGCCAGCAGTTATAGCCGGGGTGGGGTTTACAATGAGCAGTTCTTC. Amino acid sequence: CASSYSRGGVYNEQFF.

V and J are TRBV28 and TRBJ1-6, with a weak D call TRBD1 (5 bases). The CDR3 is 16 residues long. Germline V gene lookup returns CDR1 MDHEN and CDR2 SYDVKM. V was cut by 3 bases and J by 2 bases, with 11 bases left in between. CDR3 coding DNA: TGTGCCAGCAGTTTCCAGGGTGCAACCTATAATTCACCCCTCCACTTT. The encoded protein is CASSFQGATYNSPLHF.

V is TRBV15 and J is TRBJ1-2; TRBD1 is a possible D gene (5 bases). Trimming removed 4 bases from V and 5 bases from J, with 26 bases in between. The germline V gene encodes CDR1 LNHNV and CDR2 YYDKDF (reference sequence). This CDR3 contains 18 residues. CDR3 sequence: CATSTTRGRRTGPYGYTF. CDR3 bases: TGTGCCACCAGCACAACCCGGGGCAGGAGGACTGGACCGTATGGCTACACCTTC.

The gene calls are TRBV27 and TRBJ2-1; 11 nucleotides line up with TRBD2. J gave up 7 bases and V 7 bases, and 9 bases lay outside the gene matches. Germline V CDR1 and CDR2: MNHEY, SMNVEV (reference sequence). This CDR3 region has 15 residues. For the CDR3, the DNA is TGTGCCAGCACCCCACTAGCGGGAGTCTTAAATGAGCAGTTCTTC. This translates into CASTPLAGVLNEQFF.

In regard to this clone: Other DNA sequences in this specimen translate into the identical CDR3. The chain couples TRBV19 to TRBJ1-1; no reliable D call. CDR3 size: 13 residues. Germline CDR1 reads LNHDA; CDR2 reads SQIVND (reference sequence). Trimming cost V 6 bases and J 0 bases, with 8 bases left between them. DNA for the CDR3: TGTGCCAGTAGCACGCAGGTGAACACTGAAGCTTTCTTT. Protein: CASSTQVNTEAFF.

CDR3 bases: TGTGCCAGCAAAGGCCCAGGGAAGTACGAGCAGTACTTC. Amino acid sequence: CASKGPGKYEQYF. The chain recombines TRBV25-1 with TRBJ2-7, with a tentative D call TRBD1 (5 bases). Germline V gene lookup returns CDR1 MGHDK and CDR2 SYGVNS. The CDR3 runs to 13 residues. The V gene lost 7 bases and the J gene lost 4 bases, with 14 bases spanning the gap.

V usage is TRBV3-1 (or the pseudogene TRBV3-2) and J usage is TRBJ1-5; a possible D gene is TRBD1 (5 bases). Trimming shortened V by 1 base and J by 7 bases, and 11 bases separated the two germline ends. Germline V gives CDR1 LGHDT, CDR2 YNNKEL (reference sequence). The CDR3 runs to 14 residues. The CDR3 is CASSQGGGEQPQHF. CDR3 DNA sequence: TGTGCCAGCAGCCAAGGGGGAGGGGAGCAGCCCCAGCATTTT.

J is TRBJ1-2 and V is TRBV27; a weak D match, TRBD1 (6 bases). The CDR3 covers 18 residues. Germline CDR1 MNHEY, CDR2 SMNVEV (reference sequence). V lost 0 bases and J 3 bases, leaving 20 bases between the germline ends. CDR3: CASSLSIRQDRGHYGYTF. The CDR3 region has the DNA TGTGCCAGCAGTTTATCGATCCGACAGGATCGGGGGCACTATGGCTACACCTTC.

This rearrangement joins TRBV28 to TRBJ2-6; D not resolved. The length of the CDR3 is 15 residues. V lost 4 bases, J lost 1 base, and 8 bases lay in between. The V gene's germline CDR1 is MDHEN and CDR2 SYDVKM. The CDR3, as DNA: TGTGCCAGCAGTTCCTCAATATCTGGGGCCAACGTCCTGACTTTC. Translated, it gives CASSSSISGANVLTF.

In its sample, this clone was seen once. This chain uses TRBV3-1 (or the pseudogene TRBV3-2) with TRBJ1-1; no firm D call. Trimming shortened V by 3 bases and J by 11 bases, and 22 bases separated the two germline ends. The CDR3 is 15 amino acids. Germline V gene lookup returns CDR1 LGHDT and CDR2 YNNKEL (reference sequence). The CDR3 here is CASSQHPGMNGDAFF. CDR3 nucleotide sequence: TGTGCCAGCAGCCAGCATCCCGGGATGAATGGGGATGCTTTCTTT.

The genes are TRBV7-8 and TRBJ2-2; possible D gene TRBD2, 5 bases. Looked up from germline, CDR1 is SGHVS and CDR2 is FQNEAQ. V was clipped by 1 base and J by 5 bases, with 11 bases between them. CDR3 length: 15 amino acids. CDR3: CASSLDRWETGELFF. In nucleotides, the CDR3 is TGTGCCAGCAGCTTAGATCGTTGGGAGACCGGGGAGCTGTTTTTT.

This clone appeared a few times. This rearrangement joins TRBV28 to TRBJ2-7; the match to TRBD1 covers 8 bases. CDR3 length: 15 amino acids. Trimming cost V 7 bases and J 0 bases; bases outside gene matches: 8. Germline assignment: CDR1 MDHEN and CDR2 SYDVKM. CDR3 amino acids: CASKRGQGFSYEQYF. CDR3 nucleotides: TGTGCCAGCAAACGAGGACAGGGTTTCTCCTACGAGCAGTACTTC. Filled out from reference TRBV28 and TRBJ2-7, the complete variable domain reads DVKVTQSSRYLVKRTGEKVFLECVQDMDHENMFWYRQDPGLGLRLIYFSYDVKMKEKGDIPEGYSVSREKKERFSLILESASTNQTSMYLCASKRGQGFSYEQYFGPGTRLTVT.